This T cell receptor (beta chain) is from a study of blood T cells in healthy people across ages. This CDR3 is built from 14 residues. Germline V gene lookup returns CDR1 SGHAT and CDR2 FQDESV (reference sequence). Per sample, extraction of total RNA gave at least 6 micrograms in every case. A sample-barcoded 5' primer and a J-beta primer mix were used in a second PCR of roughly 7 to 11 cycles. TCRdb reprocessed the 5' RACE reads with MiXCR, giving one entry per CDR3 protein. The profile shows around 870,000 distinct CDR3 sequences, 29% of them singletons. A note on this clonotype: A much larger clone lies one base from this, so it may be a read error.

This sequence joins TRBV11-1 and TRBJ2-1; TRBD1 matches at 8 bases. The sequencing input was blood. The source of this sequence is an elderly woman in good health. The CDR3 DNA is TGTGCCGGCAGCTTAGAGGACAGGGTAGGTGAGCAGTTCTTC. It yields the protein CAGSLEDRVGEQFF. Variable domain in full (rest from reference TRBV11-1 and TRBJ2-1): EAEVAQSPRYKITEKSQAVAFWCDPISGHATLYWYRQILGQGPELLVQFQDESVVDDSQLPKDRFSAERLKGVDSTLKIQPAELGDSAMYLCAGSLEDRVGEQFFGPGTRLTVL.